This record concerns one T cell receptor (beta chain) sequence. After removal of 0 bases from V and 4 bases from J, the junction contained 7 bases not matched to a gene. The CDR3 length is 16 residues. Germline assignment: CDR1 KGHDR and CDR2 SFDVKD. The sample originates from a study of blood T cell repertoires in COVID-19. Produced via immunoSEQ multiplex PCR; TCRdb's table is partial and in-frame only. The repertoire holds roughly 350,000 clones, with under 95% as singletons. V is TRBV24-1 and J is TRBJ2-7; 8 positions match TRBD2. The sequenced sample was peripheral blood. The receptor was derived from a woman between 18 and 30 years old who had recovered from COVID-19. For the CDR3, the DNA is TGTGCCACCAGTGATTTGGCGGGAGGAGACGTTTACGAGCAGTACGTC. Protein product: CATSDLAGGDVYEQYV.